A single sample is the source of the 27 T cell receptor beta chains below, sequenced in a study of CD8 T cells in Susac syndrome. Reverse transcription used about 0.45 to 1 ug RNA and random hexamers. TCRdb re-called the immunoSEQ multiplex PCR reads with MiXCR, one entry per CDR3 protein. The sample gives approximately 71,000 distinct CDR3 sequences, nearly 96% of which show up once; 0.09% to 0.13% is in the top ten. Sequencing was performed on CD4+ T cells from PBMCs. The receptors shown here come from a human donor with multiple sclerosis.

The V gene is TRBV29-1, the J gene TRBJ1-1; maybe TRBD1 (5 bases). Trimming took off 5 bases at V and 3 bases at J, with 16 bases between the two ends. The CDR3 is 14 amino acids. Germline V lookup: CDR1 SQVTM, CDR2 ANQGSEA. CDR3 in amino acids: CSVKAQAGDTEAFF. In DNA, the CDR3 is TGCAGCGTTAAGGCACAGGCTGGGGACACTGAAGCTTTCTTT.

The genes are TRBV29-1 and TRBJ2-4; 7 bases map to TRBD2. The CDR3 runs 15 residues. Germline V gene lookup returns CDR1 SQVTM and CDR2 ANQGSEA. The J segment lost 0 bases and the V segment lost 6 bases, leaving 8 bases of the junction unmatched. The CDR3 DNA sequence: TGCAGCGTCGCTTCGGGGAGGGTAGCCAAAAACATTCAGTACTTC. As protein: CSVASGRVAKNIQYF.

The chain joins TRBV29-1 to TRBJ2-6, with D possibly being TRBD1 (6 bases). Germline assignment: CDR1 SQVTM and CDR2 ANQGSEA. Trimming pared 6 bases from V and 0 bases from J, leaving 12 bases between. The length of the CDR3 is 15 residues. CDR3 loop: CSVARGSSGANVLTF. In DNA, the CDR3 is TGCAGCGTCGCAAGGGGGAGCTCTGGGGCCAACGTCCTGACTTTC.

This clonotype was detected a few times. The chain carries TRBV7-9 and TRBJ2-1, with 11 bases matching TRBD2. The CDR3 length is 14 residues. V lost 6 bases and J lost 9; bases outside the gene matches: 7. Germline CDR1 SEHNR, CDR2 FQNEAQ (reference sequence). The CDR3 DNA is TGTGCCAGCAGGAATCTAGCGGGGGGAGGTGAGCAGTTCTTC. Translating it yields CASRNLAGGGEQFF.

The V gene is TRBV20-1, the J gene TRBJ1-5; D remains ambiguous. The length of the CDR3 is 14 residues. The germline V and J ends were trimmed by 1 base and 3 bases, with 10 bases remaining between them. Germline V gives CDR1 DFQATT, CDR2 SNEGSKA (reference sequence). The CDR3 DNA reads as TGCAGTGCTAGAGGAAGGGCCTACAATCAGCCCCAGCATTTT. Protein product: CSARGRAYNQPQHF.

The chain joins TRBV5-1 to TRBJ2-2; D may be TRBD1 (6 bases). Trimming took off 0 bases at V and 4 bases at J, with 13 bases between the two ends. This CDR3 spans 16 amino acids. The germline CDR1 and CDR2 sequences are SGHRS and YFSETQ. The CDR3 sequence: CASSLETGLRTGELFF. CDR3 sequence (DNA): TGCGCCAGCAGCTTGGAAACAGGGTTGCGCACCGGGGAGCTGTTTTTT.

The gene calls are TRBV7-2 and TRBJ2-5; 13 bases line up with TRBD2. The V gene's germline CDR1 is SGHTA and CDR2 FQGNSA. This CDR3 region has 15 residues. J was trimmed by 5 bases and V by 4 bases; bases with no gene match: 4. CDR3 nucleotide sequence: TGTGCCAGCAGCTCGACTAGCGGGGGGTGGGAGACCCAGTACTTC. Amino acids: CASSSTSGGWETQYF.

The gene calls are TRBV11-2 and TRBJ1-5; D is unresolved. Germline V gene data show CDR1 as SGHAT and CDR2 as FQNNGV. Trimming took off 5 bases at V and 1 base at J, with 6 bases between the two ends. CDR3 size: 13 residues. CDR3 loop: CASSPNSNQPQHF. CDR3 nucleotide sequence: TGTGCCAGCAGCCCAAACAGCAATCAGCCCCAGCATTTT.

The chain links TRBV4-1 to TRBJ2-3; 8 bases map to TRBD2. The CDR3 runs 15 residues. Germline CDR1 MGHRA, CDR2 YSYEKL. The trim removed 1 base at V and 6 bases at J, leaving 6 bases unmatched. DNA of the CDR3: TGCGCCAGCAGCCAAGCTTGGACTAGCTCCGATACGCAGTATTTT. Its protein is CASSQAWTSSDTQYF.

The chain joins TRBV6-5 to TRBJ1-5; D ambiguous. V lost 8 bases to trimming and J lost 9 bases, with 17 bases between them. CDR1 and CDR2 (germline): MNHEY, SVGAGI. The CDR3 is made up of 13 amino acids. CDR3 sequence reads: CASQLDGVSPQHF. The CDR3, as DNA: TGTGCCAGCCAGTTGGACGGGGTGTCGCCCCAGCATTTT.

The rearrangement uses TRBV9 and TRBJ1-2; 10 bases are shared with TRBD1. V lost 0 bases to trimming and J lost 8 bases; unmatched junction nucleotides: 10. CDR1 is SGDLS, CDR2 YYNGEE, per germline. The CDR3 sequence is 16 residues long. CDR3 region: CASSVELAQTGGGYTF. CDR3 bases: TGTGCCAGCAGCGTAGAGTTGGCTCAGACAGGGGGCGGCTACACCTTC.

The chain couples TRBV7-8 to TRBJ2-1; TRBD2 matches at 9 bases. The germline V gene has CDR1 SGHVS and CDR2 FQNEAQ. V trimming: 1 base; J trimming: 5 bases; junction bases outside the gene matches: 9. CDR3 length: 17 amino acids. CDR3 in DNA: TGTGCCAGCAGCTTAGTACCGGGACTAGCAGTTAACAATGAGCAGTTCTTC. Translated: CASSLVPGLAVNNEQFF.

The gene calls are TRBV5-4 and TRBJ1-1, with D uncertain. V lost 0 bases and J lost 0, with 9 bases in between. The CDR3 covers 15 residues. Germline CDR1 is SGHNT and CDR2 is YYREEE (reference sequence). The CDR3 loop is CASSLGSTMNTEAFF. The DNA for the CDR3 is TGTGCCAGCAGCTTGGGCAGCACGATGAACACTGAAGCTTTCTTT. The whole variable domain, filled in from reference TRBV5-4 and TRBJ1-1, reads ETGVTQSPTHLIKTRGQQVTLRCSSQSGHNTVSWYQQALGQGPQFIFQYYREEENGRGNFPPRFSGLQFPNYSSELNVNALELDDSALYLCASSLGSTMNTEAFFGQGTRLTVV.

The chain couples TRBV7-9 to TRBJ1-2; D is perhaps TRBD1 (5 bases). Germline V gene lookup returns CDR1 SEHNR and CDR2 FQNEAQ (reference sequence). CDR3 size: 14 residues. Trimming shortened V by 5 bases and J by 6 bases, and 16 bases separated the two germline ends. CDR3 region: CASSGLGELDGYTF. CDR3 sequence (DNA): TGTGCCAGCAGCGGCTTGGGGGAGTTGGATGGCTACACCTTC.

This clonotype was seen once. This chain connects TRBV18 to TRBJ2-1; 9 bases map to TRBD2. V lost 2 bases, J lost 5 bases, and 13 bases stayed unmatched. CDR3 length: 18 residues. The germline V gene encodes CDR1 KGHSH and CDR2 LQKENI. CDR3 bases: TGTGCCAGCTCACCAGTTGGCGTTAGCGGGGGCCGCAACAATGAGCAGTTCTTC. Amino acid sequence: CASSPVGVSGGRNNEQFF.

This clonotype appeared once. The chain links TRBV7-2 to TRBJ2-7, with D perhaps TRBD2 (5 bases). The germline V gene encodes CDR1 SGHTA and CDR2 FQGNSA. With 1 base removed from V and 7 bases from J, the gap between germline ends came to 14 bases. The CDR3 contains 14 residues. CDR3 region: CASSLGRTPGEQYF. The CDR3 DNA follows: TGTGCCAGCAGCTTAGGGCGGACTCCTGGGGAGCAGTACTTC.

This rearrangement joins TRBV5-6 to TRBJ2-5, with 7 bases aligning to TRBD2. The CDR3 totals 15 residues. CDR1 is SGHDT and CDR2 is YYEEEE in the germline V gene. V was pared by 4 bases and J by 2 bases, with 8 bases of the junction left unmatched. CDR3 sequence (DNA): TGTGCCAGCAGCGTGGAGTTGGGGGGGCAAGAGACCCAGTACTTC. Its translation: CASSVELGGQETQYF.

The gene calls are TRBV6-5 and TRBJ1-2; D remains ambiguous. CDR1 MNHEY and CDR2 SVGAGI come from the germline V gene. The CDR3 is 11 amino acids. Trimming shortened V by 4 bases and J by 4 bases, and 4 bases separated the two germline ends. The DNA for the CDR3 is TGTGCCAGCAGTTCTATCTATGGCTACACCTTC. Translating gives CASSSIYGYTF.

Details on this clonotype: The junction departs from germline at one end; a sequencing error may be responsible. This chain joins TRBV29-1 and TRBJ2-5, with D possibly matching TRBD1 (5 bases). CDR1 SQVTM and CDR2 ANQGSEA come from the germline V gene. The CDR3 has 13 amino acids. Written as DNA, the CDR3 is TGCAGCGTTGACGACAGAGCTCTCACGACCCAGAACTTC. This sequence encodes CSVDDRALTTQNF.

V gene TRBV7-9 combines with J gene TRBJ2-3; either TRBD1 or TRBD2 may fit D (5 bases each). The germline CDR1 and CDR2 sequences are SEHNR and FQNEAQ (reference sequence). Trimming shortened V by 5 bases and J by 4 bases, and 10 bases separated the two germline ends. CDR3 length equals 13 residues. Here the CDR3 reads CASSERGPDTQYF. For the CDR3, the DNA is TGTGCCAGCAGCGAACGGGGCCCAGATACGCAGTATTTT.

The V call is TRBV3-1, the J call TRBJ1-3; D possibly corresponds to TRBD1 (6 bases). In germline, CDR1 is LGHDT, CDR2 YNNKEL (reference sequence). The CDR3 consists of 16 residues. Deletions cut 3 bases from V and 0 bases from J, with 12 bases between. DNA of the CDR3: TGTGCCAGCAGCCACCGCGGACAGCTCTCTGGAAACACCATATATTTT. Its translation is CASSHRGQLSGNTIYF.

This clonotype was observed once. The chain is built from TRBV6-2 or TRBV6-3 and TRBJ2-3; D may be TRBD2 (7 bases). The CDR3 is 16 amino acids. Looked up from germline, CDR1 is MNHEY and CDR2 is SVGEGT. The V end was cut by 6 bases, the J end by 4 bases, with 20 bases between. CDR3: CASSRGVGGSADTQYF. The DNA of the CDR3 is TGTGCCAGCAGCCGGGGGGTAGGGGGGTCTGCAGATACGCAGTATTTT.

The sample holds one count of this clonotype. This chain joins TRBV7-9 and TRBJ2-3; D ambiguous. The germline CDR1 and CDR2 sequences are SEHNR and FQNEAQ (reference sequence). This CDR3 comprises 11 residues. Trimming removed 7 bases from V and 5 bases from J, with 7 bases in between. The CDR3 DNA reads TGTGCCAGCACGGGTGTAGATACGCAGTATTTT. Amino acids: CASTGVDTQYF.

The chain recombines TRBV3-1 with TRBJ1-1; D remains unclear. V lost 2 bases and J 11 bases, leaving 15 bases between the germline ends. The CDR3 contains 13 residues. Per the germline V gene, CDR1 is LGHDT and CDR2 is YNNKEL (reference sequence). The CDR3 DNA follows: TGTGCCAGCAGCCAACACCCTGCCCTGGGGGCTTTCTTT. This sequence encodes CASSQHPALGAFF.

V usage is TRBV6-1 and J usage is TRBJ2-1; D is ambiguous. The CDR3 is 15 residues long. V was cut by 8 bases and J by 2 bases, with 16 bases left in between. CDR1 is MNHNS and CDR2 is SASEGT in the germline V gene. CDR3 protein: CASYSQASPYNEQFF. DNA for the CDR3: TGTGCCAGCTATTCTCAGGCCTCCCCCTACAATGAGCAGTTCTTC.

The chain carries TRBV29-1 and TRBJ2-1, with TRBD1 identical over 7 bases. From germline, CDR1 is SQVTM and CDR2 ANQGSEA. V shed 7 bases, J shed 8 bases, and the junction held 11 bases outside the gene matches. The CDR3 covers 13 residues. CDR3 region: CSARGGGQHEQFF. The CDR3 coding sequence is TGCAGCGCCCGAGGGGGCGGGCAACATGAGCAGTTCTTC.

The chain has TRBV28 and TRBJ2-1; D is unresolved. Per the germline V gene, CDR1 is MDHEN and CDR2 is SYDVKM. The CDR3 sequence is 11 residues long. V lost 2 bases to trimming and J lost 11 bases, with 7 bases between them. The CDR3 DNA reads as TGTGCCAGCAGTTTAGAAGGTCAGCAGTTCTTC. Residues: CASSLEGQQFF. The whole variable domain, filled in from reference TRBV28 and TRBJ2-1, reads DVKVTQSSRYLVKRTGEKVFLECVQDMDHENMFWYRQDPGLGLRLIYFSYDVKMKEKGDIPEGYSVSREKKERFSLILESASTNQTSMYLCASSLEGQQFFGPGTRLTVL.